These 2 T cell receptor beta chains originate from one sample sequenced in a study of T cells expressing NK-cell markers. TCRdb re-called the 5' RACE reads, yielding one record per CDR3 amino acid sequence without DNA. Here the sample table reports some 340,000 distinct CDR3 sequences. Specimen: blood T cells: a sorted CD56 or NKG2C T cell subset, CD4+ or CD8+ T cells, or bulk PBMC T cells (not recorded which). The receptors stem from a man between 18 and 69 years old in good health.

The rearrangement joins TRBV2 to TRBJ2-3; TCRdb designates TRBD1, a call that cannot be tested without DNA. From germline, CDR1 is SNHLY and CDR2 FYNNEI. This CDR3 contains 17 residues. The CDR3 sequence is CASTSPRTGPSTDTQYF.

The V and J genes are TRBV5-1 and TRBJ2-1; TCRdb proposes TRBD2, but this gene call is untestable without DNA. The CDR3 length is 15 residues. Germline values: CDR1 SGHRS, CDR2 YFSETQ. This CDR3 is CASSLGVAGDNEQFF.